The source of this T cell receptor (beta chain) is a study of blood T cell repertoires in COVID-19. Overall study: Donors in the United States, Italy and Spain gave samples during acute or convalescent COVID-19. T cells, B-cell-depleted T cells, or PBMCs provided the cDNA or gDNA that served as material.

All enrollees were about 18 to 89 years old and from approximately 24 US areas. Cohorts were assigned according to the clinical history that participants reported. Clones were sequenced by immunoSEQ multiplex PCR, and TCRdb holds only the in-frame ones, with some missing. Among about 280,000 clones listed, 90% were seen once. The sample was PBMCs or T cells enriched from blood (not recorded which). The receptor was isolated from a young woman with acute COVID-19.

The DNA of the CDR3 is TGTGCCAGCTCACCACGCAAACAGGGGAACACTGAAGCTTTCTTT. Residues: CASSPRKQGNTEAFF. The V gene is TRBV18, the J gene TRBJ1-1, with D tentatively TRBD1 (6 bases). CDR1 is KGHSH and CDR2 is LQKENI in the germline V gene. Trimming cost V 1 base and J 1 base, with 10 bases left between them. The CDR3 sequence is 15 residues long.